This TCR beta chain derives from a study of shared clonotypes between healthy human individuals. Clones were sequenced by immunoSEQ multiplex PCR, and TCRdb holds only the in-frame ones, with some missing. This table has 850,000 to 1,200,000 clones, roughly 70% appearing once. CD4+ cell separation produced CD45RA+ naive and CD45RA-negative memory subsets. The CDR3 extends over 15 amino acids. Trimming at V came to 1 base and at J to 2 bases, leaving 2 bases not matched to a gene. CDR1 and CDR2 (germline): SGHAT, FQNNGV. The sequence was collected from a man aged 18 to 29 in good health. The chain joins TRBV11-2 to TRBJ2-1; 7 positions match TRBD2. Sequenced: memory CD4+ T cells sorted from blood. Documented subset: CD45RA-negative fraction. The CDR3 sequence: CASSLVSGTYNEQFF. For the CDR3, the DNA is TGTGCCAGCAGCTTAGTCAGCGGGACCTACAATGAGCAGTTCTTC.